This T cell receptor beta chain was identified in a study of post-analysis software for immune sequencing data. Findings and limits, study-wide: TRBV5-6, TRBV5-1 and TRBV20-1 belonged to a set of about five TRBV segments that were more frequent in patients than controls.

Germline loops: CDR1 SGHTA, CDR2 FQGTGA. The CDR3 has 14 amino acids. There are many counts of this clonotype. Its antigen is unknown. One end of the junction fails to match germline, which may point to a read error. Unique-molecular-identifier-tagged TCR beta cDNA libraries were used. In TCRdb, the PCR reads were re-called with MiXCR into one record per CDR3 protein. The sample lists some 800,000 distinct CDR3 sequences, 35% to 55% occurring once. This chain links TRBV7-3 with TRBJ2-7, with a weak D call TRBD2 (7 bases). The TCR sequence derives from a girl aged 10 to 17 with multiple sclerosis. Material: blood. The CDR3 loop reads CASSLGGGSYEQYF. The CDR3 coding sequence is TGCGCCAGCAGCTTGGGAGGGGGCTCCTACGAGCAGTACTTC.